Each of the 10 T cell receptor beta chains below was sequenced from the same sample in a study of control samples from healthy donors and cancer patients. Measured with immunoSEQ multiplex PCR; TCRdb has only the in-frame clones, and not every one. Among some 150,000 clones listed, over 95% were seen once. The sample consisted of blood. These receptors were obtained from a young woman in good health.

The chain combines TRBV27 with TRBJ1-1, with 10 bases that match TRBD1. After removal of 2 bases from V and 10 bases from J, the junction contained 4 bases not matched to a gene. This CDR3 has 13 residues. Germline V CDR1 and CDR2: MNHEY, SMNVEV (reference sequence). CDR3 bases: TGTGCCAGCAGTTTAACGACAGGGGGCCTAGCTTTCTTT. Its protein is CASSLTTGGLAFF.

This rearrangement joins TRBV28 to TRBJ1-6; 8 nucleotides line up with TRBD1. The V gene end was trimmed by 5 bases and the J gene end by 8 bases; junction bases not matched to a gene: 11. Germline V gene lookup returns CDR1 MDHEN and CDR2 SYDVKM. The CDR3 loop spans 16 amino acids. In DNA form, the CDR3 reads TGTGCCAGCAGTCCACGGCAGGGGGCGAACGATTCACCCCTCCACTTT. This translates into CASSPRQGANDSPLHF.

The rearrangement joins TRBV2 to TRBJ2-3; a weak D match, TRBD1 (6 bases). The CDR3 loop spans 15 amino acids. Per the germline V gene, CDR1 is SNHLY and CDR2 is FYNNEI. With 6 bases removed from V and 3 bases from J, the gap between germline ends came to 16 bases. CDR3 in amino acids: CASSEQGEATDTQYF. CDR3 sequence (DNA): TGTGCCAGCAGCGAACAGGGTGAGGCGACAGATACGCAGTATTTT.

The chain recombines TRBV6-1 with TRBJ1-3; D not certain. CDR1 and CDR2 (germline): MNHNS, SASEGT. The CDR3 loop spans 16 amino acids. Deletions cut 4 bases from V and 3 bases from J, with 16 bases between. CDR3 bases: TGTGCCAGCAGTGGGTCGCGCAGCCCTTTTGGAAACACCATATATTTT. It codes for CASSGSRSPFGNTIYF.

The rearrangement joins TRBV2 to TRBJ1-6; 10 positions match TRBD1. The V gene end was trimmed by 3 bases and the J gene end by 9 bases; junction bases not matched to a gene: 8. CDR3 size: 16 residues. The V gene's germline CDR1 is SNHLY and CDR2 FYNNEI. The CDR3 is CASSDGLTGGGSPLHF. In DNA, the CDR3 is TGTGCCAGCAGTGATGGGTTGACAGGGGGCGGTTCACCCCTCCACTTT.

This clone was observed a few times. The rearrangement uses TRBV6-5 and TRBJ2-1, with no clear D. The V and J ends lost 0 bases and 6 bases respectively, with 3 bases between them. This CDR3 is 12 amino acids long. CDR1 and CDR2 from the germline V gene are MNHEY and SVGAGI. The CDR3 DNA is TGTGCCAGCAGTTACTCAGGCAATGAGCAGTTCTTC. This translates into CASSYSGNEQFF.

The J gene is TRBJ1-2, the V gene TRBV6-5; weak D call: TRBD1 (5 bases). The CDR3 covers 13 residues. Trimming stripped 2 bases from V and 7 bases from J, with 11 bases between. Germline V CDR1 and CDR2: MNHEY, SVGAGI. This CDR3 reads CASSYDRFSGYTF. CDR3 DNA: TGTGCCAGCAGTTACGACAGATTTAGTGGCTACACCTTC.

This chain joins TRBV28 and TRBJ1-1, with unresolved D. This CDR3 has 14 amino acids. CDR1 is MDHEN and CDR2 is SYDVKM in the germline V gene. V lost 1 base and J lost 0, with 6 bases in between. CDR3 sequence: CASSLSQVNTEAFF. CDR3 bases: TGTGCCAGCAGTTTATCGCAGGTGAACACTGAAGCTTTCTTT. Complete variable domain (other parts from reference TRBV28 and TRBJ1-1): DVKVTQSSRYLVKRTGEKVFLECVQDMDHENMFWYRQDPGLGLRLIYFSYDVKMKEKGDIPEGYSVSREKKERFSLILESASTNQTSMYLCASSLSQVNTEAFFGQGTRLTVV.

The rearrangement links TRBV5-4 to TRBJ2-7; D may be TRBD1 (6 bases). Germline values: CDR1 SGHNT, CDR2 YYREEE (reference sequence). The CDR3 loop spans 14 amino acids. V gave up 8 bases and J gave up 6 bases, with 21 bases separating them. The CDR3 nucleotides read TGTGCCAGTACGCAGGGGCAAAGGGGCGCCGAGCAGTACTTC. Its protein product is CASTQGQRGAEQYF.

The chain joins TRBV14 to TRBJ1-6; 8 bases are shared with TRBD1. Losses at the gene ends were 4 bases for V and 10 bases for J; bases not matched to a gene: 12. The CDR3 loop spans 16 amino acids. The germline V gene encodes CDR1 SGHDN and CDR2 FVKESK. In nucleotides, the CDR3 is TGTGCCAGCAGCCCCCGGACAGGGCGGGGATACTCACCCCTCCACTTT. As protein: CASSPRTGRGYSPLHF.